A single sample gave rise to the 10 T cell receptor beta chains below, sequenced in a study of T-cell memory formation after mild COVID-19. One entry per CDR3 protein, called by TCRdb with MiXCR from the 5' RACE reads. The sample contains hundreds of thousands of distinct CDR3 sequences, about 20% of which appear only once. Input material: PBMCs or a T cell subset sorted from them (not recorded which). The receptor set was obtained from an adult woman who had mild COVID-19 (a few samples of this study predate the infection). Cell type and time point are not known.

The chain has TRBV18 and TRBJ1-3; the D is unclear. CDR3 length: 16 residues. Trimming took off 2 bases at V and 0 bases at J, with 11 bases between the two ends. Germline-derived CDR1 and CDR2 are KGHSH and LQKENI. For the CDR3, the DNA is TGTGCCAGCTCACCAACCGGGTCTTTCTCTGGAAACACCATATATTTT. Its protein is CASSPTGSFSGNTIYF. Drawing the rest from reference TRBV18 and TRBJ1-3, the complete variable domain is NAGVMQNPRHLVRRRGQEARLRCSPMKGHSHVYWYRQLPEEGLKFMVYLQKENIIDESGMPKERFSAEFPKEGPSILRIQQVVRGDSAAYFCASSPTGSFSGNTIYFGEGSWLTVV.

The chain employs TRBV5-1 and TRBJ2-5, with D possibly being TRBD1 (6 bases). CDR3 length: 15 amino acids. Deletions cut 4 bases from V and 4 bases from J, with 17 bases between. Germline-derived CDR1 and CDR2 are SGHRS and YFSETQ. CDR3 sequence: CASSMEFTGSETQYF. The CDR3, as DNA: TGCGCCAGCAGCATGGAGTTTACAGGGTCAGAGACCCAGTACTTC.

This clonotype has only a few counts. V usage is TRBV20-1 and J usage is TRBJ2-3; TRBD2 is a possible D gene (5 bases). The germline gives CDR1 DFQATT, CDR2 SNEGSKA (reference sequence). This CDR3 spans 16 amino acids. V was cut by 0 bases and J by 11 bases, with 24 bases left in between. The CDR3 DNA reads as TGCAGTGCTAGAGATCTTTTTGTGGGAGTGGATAGTGGGCAGTATTTT. This codes for CSARDLFVGVDSGQYF.

This clonotype was seen more than once but under ten times. CDR3 sequence (DNA): TGTGCCAGCAATTCCGGGACTAGTTTTTCTGATACGCAGTATTTT. Translated: CASNSGTSFSDTQYF. This rearrangement joins TRBV2 to TRBJ2-3; 8 nucleotides align to TRBD2. CDR1 is SNHLY, CDR2 FYNNEI, per germline. Trimming cost V 7 bases and J 6 bases; bases outside gene matches: 12. This CDR3 is built from 15 residues.

This clonotype was recorded at least ten times. The rearrangement links TRBV7-9 to TRBJ2-1; TRBD2 matches 10 bases. The germline V gene encodes CDR1 SEHNR and CDR2 FQNEAQ (reference sequence). The CDR3 contains 15 residues. The ends lost 5 bases at V and 10 bases at J; junction bases unmatched: 11. This chain's CDR3 is CASSHGLAAFVEQFF. The DNA of the CDR3 is TGTGCCAGCAGCCATGGACTAGCGGCGTTTGTGGAGCAGTTCTTC.

In this sample, this clonotype turned up a few times. This chain links TRBV5-1 with TRBJ2-7; 7 bases are shared with TRBD2. The CDR3 is made up of 15 amino acids. The V segment lost 4 bases and the J segment 2 bases; nucleotides outside the gene matches: 9. Germline V lookup: CDR1 SGHRS, CDR2 YFSETQ. The CDR3 protein is CASSAWGSGTYEQYF. CDR3 nucleotides: TGCGCCAGCAGCGCGTGGGGCAGCGGGACCTACGAGCAGTACTTC. The variable domain in full, with the rest retrieved from reference TRBV5-1 and TRBJ2-7, is KAGVTQTPRYLIKTRGQQVTLSCSPISGHRSVSWYQQTPGQGLQFLFEYFSETQRNKGNFPGRFSGRQFSNSRSEMNVSTLELGDSALYLCASSAWGSGTYEQYFGPGTRLTVT.

The DNA for the CDR3 is TGTGCCAGTTGGTCCGGAGGTGGGGCCAACGTCCTGACTTTC. It codes for CASWSGGGANVLTF. The V and J genes are TRBV6-2 or TRBV6-3 and TRBJ2-6; D is possibly TRBD2 (5 bases). Trimming shortened V by 9 bases and J by 3 bases, and 12 bases separated the two germline ends. Germline-derived CDR1 and CDR2 are MNHEY and SVGEGT. This CDR3 is 14 amino acids long.

The chain carries TRBV7-9 and TRBJ1-1; 9 nucleotides align to TRBD1. The CDR3 covers 15 residues. The V gene end was trimmed by 7 bases and the J gene end by 3 bases; junction bases not matched to a gene: 9. From germline, CDR1 is SEHNR and CDR2 FQNEAQ (reference sequence). The CDR3 nucleotides are TGTGCCAGCATCACCGACAGGGGGAAAGACACTGAAGCTTTCTTT. This gives the protein CASITDRGKDTEAFF.

There are a few counts of this clonotype. The chain has TRBV20-1 and TRBJ1-1, with 9 positions matching TRBD1. There are 13 residues in the CDR3. J was trimmed by 3 bases and V by 6 bases; bases with no gene match: 5. The germline V gene has CDR1 DFQATT and CDR2 SNEGSKA (reference sequence). In DNA, the CDR3 is TGCAGTGCCTCGACAGGGGGGTACACTGAAGCTTTCTTT. Protein sequence: CSASTGGYTEAFF.

A few counts support this clonotype. CDR3 region: CASRAGISYEQYF. The CDR3, as DNA: TGTGCCAGCAGAGCAGGGATCTCCTACGAGCAGTACTTC. The V call is TRBV2, the J call TRBJ2-7, with a tentative D call TRBD1 (5 bases). V shed 6 bases and J shed 0 bases, with 9 bases lying between them. Germline assignment: CDR1 SNHLY and CDR2 FYNNEI. The CDR3 extends over 13 amino acids.